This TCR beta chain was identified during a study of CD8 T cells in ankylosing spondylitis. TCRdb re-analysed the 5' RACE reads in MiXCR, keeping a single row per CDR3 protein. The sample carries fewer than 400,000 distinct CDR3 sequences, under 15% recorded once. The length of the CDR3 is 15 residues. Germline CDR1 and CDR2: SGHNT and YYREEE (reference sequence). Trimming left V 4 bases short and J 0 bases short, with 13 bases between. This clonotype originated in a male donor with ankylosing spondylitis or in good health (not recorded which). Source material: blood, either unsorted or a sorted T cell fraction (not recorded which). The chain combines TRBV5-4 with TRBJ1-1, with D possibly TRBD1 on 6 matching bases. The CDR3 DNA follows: TGTGCCAGCAGCGGGACGGGACAAATGAACACTGAAGCTTTCTTT. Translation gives CASSGTGQMNTEAFF.